This entry is about one T cell receptor beta chain. Its target is not known. The time point: baseline, week 1 (first vaccination visit). Treatment denoted: pre-vaccination baseline after standard-of-care therapy. Donor diagnoses consisted of new WHO grade 3 or 4 IDH1-mutant, ATRX-lost astrocytomas. This record belongs to a study of a mutant IDH1 vaccine in newly diagnosed glioma. Study at large: The treated group averaged approximately 42 years old and was 62.5% male, about 40% female.

The CDR3 extends over 15 amino acids. From germline, CDR1 is ENHRY and CDR2 SYGVKD. V dropped 0 bases and J dropped 4 bases, with 12 bases sitting between them. Whole-study findings and limits: A vaccine-induced immune response developed in approximately 94% of the patients. There seemed to be no relation between pseudoprogression and changes in top peripheral T cell clonotypes.

The assay was immunoSEQ multiplex PCR, and TCRdb's table has in-frame clones only and misses some. This table has tens of thousands of clones, 80% to 90% appearing once. The clonotype originates from a woman in her fifties or sixties with glioma. The starting material was PBMCs, obtained from a glioma patient treated with radiotherapy, temozolomide or both. The rearrangement uses TRBV10-3 and TRBJ1-2; tentatively, D is TRBD1 (6 bases). The CDR3 region is CAISESKEQGYGYTF. In DNA, the CDR3 is TGTGCCATCAGTGAGTCGAAGGAACAGGGCTATGGCTACACCTTC.